This record covers a single T cell receptor beta chain. As yet, its antigen is unknown. The CDR3 totals 18 residues. Looked up from germline, CDR1 is MNHEY and CDR2 is SVGEGT. The data are from a study of CXCR3-negative and CXCR3-positive naive CD8 T cells. General study results and limits: CXCR3-positive naive cells had more hydrophobic TRB CDR3s than CXCR3-negative naive cells.

5' RACE with UMI labels generated the TRB cDNA libraries. TCRdb re-called the 5' RACE reads, yielding one record per CDR3 amino acid sequence without DNA. The sample features around 80,000 distinct CDR3 sequences, with 0.62% in its top ten. The sequenced sample was naive CXCR3+ CD8+ T cells from blood. Described subset: CD45RO-CCR7+CD27+CD95- naive CD8+ T cells expressing CXCR3 (TNR3+). This TCR came from a human donor in good health. Some clones in this sample may be carry-over from other donors' samples. The chain couples TRBV6-2 or TRBV6-3 to TRBJ2-2; as DNA is missing, the TRBD2 call by TCRdb cannot be tested. This CDR3 is CASSYSTTTISDTGELFF.